This T cell receptor beta chain came from a study of tumor-infiltrating lymphocytes in localized non-small cell lung cancer. Study at large: Patients included smokers and never-smokers with various histologies, some sampled after neoadjuvant chemotherapy.

For this clone: Its antigen is undetermined.

This table comes from immunoSEQ multiplex PCR, and its TCRdb copy is limited to in-frame clones, with some not included. This table holds 15,000 to 20,000 clones, roughly four fifths found once. Germline V CDR1 and CDR2: DFQATT, SNEGSKA (reference sequence). V dropped 7 bases and J dropped 1 base, with 4 bases sitting between them. CDR3 length: 10 residues. Whole-study results and caveats: Technical variation could not be separated from intratumor heterogeneity here. Higher tumor T cell infiltration than in uninvolved lung was supported by TCRbeta sequencing.

J is TRBJ2-5 and V is TRBV20-1; the D is unclear. Sequenced input: lung tumor tissue. The TCR originated in a human donor with non-small cell lung cancer. The CDR3, as DNA: TGCAGTGTAATCCAAGAGACCCAGTACTTC. This gives the protein CSVIQETQYF.